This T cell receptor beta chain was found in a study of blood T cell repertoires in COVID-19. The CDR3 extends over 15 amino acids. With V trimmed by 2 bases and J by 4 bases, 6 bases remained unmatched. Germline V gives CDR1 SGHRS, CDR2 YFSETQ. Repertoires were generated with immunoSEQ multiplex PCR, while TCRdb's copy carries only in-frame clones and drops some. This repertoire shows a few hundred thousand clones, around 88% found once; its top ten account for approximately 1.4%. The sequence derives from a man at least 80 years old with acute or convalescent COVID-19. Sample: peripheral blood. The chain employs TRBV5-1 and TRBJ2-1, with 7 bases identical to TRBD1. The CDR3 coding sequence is TGCGCCAGCAGCTTTACAGGGGACCTATACAATGAGCAGTTCTTC. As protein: CASSFTGDLYNEQFF.